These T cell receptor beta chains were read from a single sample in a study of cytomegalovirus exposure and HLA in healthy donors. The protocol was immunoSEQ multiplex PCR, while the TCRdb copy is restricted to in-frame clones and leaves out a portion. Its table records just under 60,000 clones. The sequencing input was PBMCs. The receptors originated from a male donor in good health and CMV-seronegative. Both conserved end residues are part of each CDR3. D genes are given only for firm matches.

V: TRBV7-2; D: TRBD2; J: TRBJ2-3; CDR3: CASSPARGLAGATDTQYF; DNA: TGTGCCAGCAGCCCCGCCCGCGGACTAGCGGGGGCTACAGATACGCAGTATTTT
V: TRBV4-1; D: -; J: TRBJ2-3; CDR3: CASSQDRQITDTQYF; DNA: TGCGCCAGCAGCCAAGATCGACAGATCACAGATACGCAGTATTTT
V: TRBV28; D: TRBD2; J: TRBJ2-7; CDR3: CASSGSGTREKQYF; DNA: TGTGCCAGCAGTGGATCCGGGACTAGAGAGAAGCAGTACTTC
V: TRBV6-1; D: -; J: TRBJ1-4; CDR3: CASSAAGAGSEKLFF; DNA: TGTGCCAGCAGTGCCGCAGGGGCTGGGAGTGAAAAACTGTTTTTT
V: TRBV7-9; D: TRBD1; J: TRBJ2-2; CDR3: CASSPGTATGELFF; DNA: TGTGCCAGCAGCCCCGGGACAGCTACCGGGGAGCTGTTTTTT
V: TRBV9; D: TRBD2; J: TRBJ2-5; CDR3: CANAAAGPPREETQYF; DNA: TGTGCCAACGCCGCCGCGGGTCCGCCGCGGGAGGAGACCCAGTACTTC
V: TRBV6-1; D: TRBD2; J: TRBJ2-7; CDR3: CASSEGSGGYEQYF; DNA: TGTGCCAGCAGTGAAGGTAGCGGGGGCTACGAGCAGTACTTC
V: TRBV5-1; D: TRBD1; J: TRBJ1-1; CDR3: CASSTGQGGTTEAFF; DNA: TGCGCCAGCAGCACCGGACAGGGAGGGACCACTGAAGCTTTCTTT
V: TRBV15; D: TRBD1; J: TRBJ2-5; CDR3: CATSRFTGVRETQYF; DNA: TGTGCCACCAGCAGATTCACAGGGGTTAGGGAGACCCAGTACTTC
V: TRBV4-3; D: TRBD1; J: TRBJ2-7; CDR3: CASSPGTGLYEQYF; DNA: TGCGCCAGCAGCCCAGGGACAGGCTTATACGAGCAGTACTTC
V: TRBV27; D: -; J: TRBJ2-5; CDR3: CASSSLRQAETQYF; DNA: TGTGCCAGCAGTTCCCTAAGACAGGCTGAGACCCAGTACTTC
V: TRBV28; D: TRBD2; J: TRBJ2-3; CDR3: CATGGTSGTSDTQYF; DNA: TGTGCCACCGGGGGGACTAGCGGGACCTCAGATACGCAGTATTTT
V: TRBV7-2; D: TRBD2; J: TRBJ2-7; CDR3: CASSLAGTSDYEQYF; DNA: TGTGCCAGCAGCTTAGCCGGGACTAGCGACTACGAGCAGTACTTC
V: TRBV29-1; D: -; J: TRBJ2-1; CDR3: CSVAGEVSEQFF; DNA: TGCAGCGTTGCCGGGGAGGTTAGTGAGCAGTTCTTC
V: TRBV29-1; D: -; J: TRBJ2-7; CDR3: CSVVGSAHEQYF; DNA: TGCAGCGTTGTAGGGAGTGCCCACGAGCAGTACTTC
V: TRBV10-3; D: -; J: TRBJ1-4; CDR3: CAISEMEDREKLFF; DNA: TGTGCCATCAGTGAGATGGAGGATCGGGAAAAACTGTTTTTT
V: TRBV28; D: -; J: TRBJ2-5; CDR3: CASSPGGHQETQYF; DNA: TGTGCCAGCTCTCCCGGGGGGCACCAAGAGACCCAGTACTTC
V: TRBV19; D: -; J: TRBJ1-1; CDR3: CASSSRGNTEAFF; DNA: TGTGCCAGTAGTTCCCGGGGGAACACTGAAGCTTTCTTT